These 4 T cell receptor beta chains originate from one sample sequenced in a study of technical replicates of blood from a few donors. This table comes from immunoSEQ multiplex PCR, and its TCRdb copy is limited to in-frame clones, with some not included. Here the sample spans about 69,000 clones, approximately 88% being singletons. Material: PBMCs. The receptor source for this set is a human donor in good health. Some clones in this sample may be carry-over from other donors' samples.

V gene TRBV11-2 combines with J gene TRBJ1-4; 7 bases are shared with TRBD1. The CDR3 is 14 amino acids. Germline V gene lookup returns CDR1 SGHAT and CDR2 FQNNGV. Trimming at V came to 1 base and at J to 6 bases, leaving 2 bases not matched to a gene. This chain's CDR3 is CASSLGTGYEKLFF. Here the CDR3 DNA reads TGTGCCAGCAGCTTAGGGACAGGCTATGAAAAACTGTTTTTT.

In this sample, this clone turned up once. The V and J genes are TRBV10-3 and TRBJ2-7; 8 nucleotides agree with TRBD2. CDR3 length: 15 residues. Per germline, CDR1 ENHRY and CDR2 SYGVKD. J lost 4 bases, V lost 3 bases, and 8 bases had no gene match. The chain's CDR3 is CAISESRGGGYEQYF. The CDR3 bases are TGTGCCATCAGTGAATCTCGAGGCGGGGGGTACGAGCAGTACTTC.

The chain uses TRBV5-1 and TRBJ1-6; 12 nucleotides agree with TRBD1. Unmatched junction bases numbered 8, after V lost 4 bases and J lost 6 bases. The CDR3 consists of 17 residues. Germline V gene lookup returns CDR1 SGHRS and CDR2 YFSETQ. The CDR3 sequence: CASSTKGQGAFNSPLHF. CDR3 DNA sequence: TGCGCCAGCAGCACTAAGGGACAGGGGGCGTTTAATTCACCCCTCCACTTT.

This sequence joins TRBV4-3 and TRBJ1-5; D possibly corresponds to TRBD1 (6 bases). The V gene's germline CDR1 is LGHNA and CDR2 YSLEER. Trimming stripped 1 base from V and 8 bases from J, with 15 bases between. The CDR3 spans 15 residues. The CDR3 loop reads CASSQVWKGEKPQHF. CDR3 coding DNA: TGCGCCAGCAGCCAAGTGTGGAAGGGGGAGAAGCCCCAGCATTTT.